Shown below are 29 T cell receptor beta chains from a single sample sequenced in a study of CD8 T cells in Susac syndrome. RNA totalling roughly 0.5 to 1 ug underwent reverse transcription with random hexamers. MiXCR, run by TCRdb on the immunoSEQ multiplex PCR reads, gives a single entry per CDR3 protein. The sample shows 170,000 or so distinct CDR3 sequences, around 96% of them seen only once. Sequences were obtained from CD4+ T cells from PBMCs. The source of these receptors is a human donor with Susac syndrome.

This clonotype turned up a few times. The V gene is TRBV7-9, the J gene TRBJ2-3; 10 bases line up with TRBD1. The CDR3 runs 16 residues. Per the germline V gene, CDR1 is SEHNR and CDR2 is FQNEAQ (reference sequence). V shed 5 bases, J shed 1 base, and the junction held 6 bases outside the gene matches. This chain's CDR3 is CASSPAGTGGTDTQYF. In DNA form, the CDR3 reads TGTGCCAGCAGCCCCGCCGGGACAGGGGGCACAGATACGCAGTATTTT.

The chain has TRBV3-1 and TRBJ1-2; 8 nucleotides align to TRBD1. Germline CDR1 and CDR2: LGHDT and YNNKEL (reference sequence). Unmatched junction bases numbered 7, after V lost 3 bases and J lost 4 bases. The CDR3 runs to 15 residues. CDR3 sequence (DNA): TGTGCCAGCAGCCAGGGGACAGGCTACATCTATGGCTACACCTTC. Its translation: CASSQGTGYIYGYTF.

The V call is TRBV20-1, the J call TRBJ2-1; either TRBD1 or TRBD2 may supply D (5 bases each). This CDR3 spans 13 amino acids. CDR1 and CDR2 from the germline V gene are DFQATT and SNEGSKA (reference sequence). The V end was cut by 1 base, the J end by 10 bases, with 14 bases between. The CDR3: CSARGDGPLEQFF. As DNA, the CDR3 is TGCAGTGCTAGAGGGGACGGGCCGTTAGAGCAGTTCTTC.

The V gene is TRBV30, the J gene TRBJ2-5; D gene uncertain. Trimming took 0 bases from V and 5 from J, leaving 13 bases between them. This CDR3 region has 14 residues. CDR1 GTSNPN and CDR2 SVGIG come from the germline V gene (reference sequence). The CDR3 is CAWSVQRGVETQYF. For the CDR3, the DNA is TGTGCCTGGAGTGTTCAACGTGGGGTCGAGACCCAGTACTTC.

The chain is built from TRBV30 and TRBJ2-7, with a tentative D call TRBD2 (6 bases). Trimming removed 4 bases at V and 0 bases at J, with 10 bases between. Germline CDR1 and CDR2: GTSNPN and SVGIG (reference sequence). This CDR3 has 13 amino acids. CDR3 in amino acids: CAWMWRGSYEQYF. The CDR3 bases are TGTGCCTGGATGTGGAGGGGCTCCTACGAGCAGTACTTC.

The chain has TRBV7-2 and TRBJ1-1, with 7 positions matching TRBD1. The CDR3 extends over 15 amino acids. The germline gives CDR1 SGHTA, CDR2 FQGNSA. Trimming at V came to 6 bases and at J to 1 base, leaving 8 bases not matched to a gene. The CDR3 loop is CASRTTGLENTEAFF. CDR3 bases: TGTGCCAGCAGGACGACAGGGCTTGAGAACACTGAAGCTTTCTTT.

The V call is TRBV6-5, the J call TRBJ1-4; TRBD1 is a possible D gene (5 bases). This CDR3 region has 14 residues. Trimming cost V 2 bases and J 11 bases, with 15 bases left between them. Germline V gives CDR1 MNHEY, CDR2 SVGAGI. The CDR3 DNA is TGTGCCAGCAGTTACCCTGGATCGGGGGGGAAACTGTTTTTT. This sequence encodes CASSYPGSGGKLFF.

J is TRBJ2-4 and V is TRBV18; 7 nucleotides match TRBD1. This CDR3 has 13 residues. Unmatched junction bases numbered 5, after V lost 5 bases and J lost 7 bases. The germline gives CDR1 KGHSH, CDR2 LQKENI. The DNA of the CDR3 is TGTGCCAGCTCAGGGCTACAGGGGAACATTCAGTACTTC. It is translated as CASSGLQGNIQYF.

The chain recombines TRBV5-1 with TRBJ2-1; D perhaps matches TRBD1 (6 bases). This CDR3 has 15 residues. Germline V gene sequence: CDR1 SGHRS, CDR2 YFSETQ. The V end lost 3 bases, the J end lost 6 bases, and 16 bases lay between the germline ends. The CDR3 nucleotides are TGCGCCAGCAGCTCGGGACAATCCCTCTCCAATGAGCAGTTCTTC. Its protein product is CASSSGQSLSNEQFF.

The chain joins TRBV7-9 to TRBJ2-5, with TRBD1 identical over 7 bases. CDR1 and CDR2 from the germline V gene are SEHNR and FQNEAQ (reference sequence). The CDR3 is 15 residues long. The ends lost 5 bases at V and 1 base at J; junction bases unmatched: 7. The CDR3 coding sequence is TGTGCCAGCAGCCCGCGTAGGACAGGCCAAGAGACCCAGTACTTC. Its protein product is CASSPRRTGQETQYF.

This rearrangement joins TRBV9 to TRBJ1-3, with D possibly matching TRBD1 (5 bases). Germline loops: CDR1 SGDLS, CDR2 YYNGEE. V was shortened by 0 bases and J by 0 bases, with 7 bases between the two germline ends. The CDR3 covers 15 residues. This CDR3 reads CASSVEGASGNTIYF. DNA of the CDR3: TGTGCCAGCAGCGTAGAAGGGGCCTCTGGAAACACCATATATTTT.

V usage is TRBV12-3 or TRBV12-4 and J usage is TRBJ1-1; 7 bases align to TRBD1. The V gene end was trimmed by 6 bases and the J gene end by 3 bases; junction bases not matched to a gene: 22. The length of the CDR3 is 19 residues. As DNA, the CDR3 is TGTGCCAGCAGACATAGGCCAATGCTGGGACAGTCCGGAGACACTGAAGCTTTCTTT. It specifies CASRHRPMLGQSGDTEAFF.

The rearrangement joins TRBV5-1 to TRBJ2-7; D unresolved. This CDR3 has 14 residues. From germline, CDR1 is SGHRS and CDR2 YFSETQ. V lost 0 bases and J lost 1, with 8 bases in between. The CDR3 DNA sequence: TGCGCCAGCAGCTTGGCCCCTAGGTCCTACGAGCAGTACGTC. Its translation: CASSLAPRSYEQYV.

The chain couples TRBV28 to TRBJ2-1; D may be TRBD2 (5 bases). The length of the CDR3 is 14 residues. Per germline, CDR1 MDHEN and CDR2 SYDVKM. The V end was cut by 6 bases, the J end by 3 bases, with 12 bases between. CDR3: CASSLPRVYNEQFF. The DNA of the CDR3 is TGTGCCAGCAGCCTCCCGAGGGTCTACAATGAGCAGTTCTTC.

This sequence joins TRBV20-1 and TRBJ1-2, with no clear D. Germline V gene lookup returns CDR1 DFQATT and CDR2 SNEGSKA (reference sequence). The CDR3 consists of 13 residues. Trimming removed 2 bases from V and 4 bases from J, with 11 bases in between. CDR3 residues: CSARPTGSYGYTF. The CDR3 DNA sequence: TGCAGTGCTAGACCGACGGGGAGCTATGGCTACACCTTC.

The V gene is TRBV4-1, the J gene TRBJ1-6, with 7 nucleotides matching TRBD1. CDR3 length equals 15 residues. Germline V gene data show CDR1 as MGHRA and CDR2 as YSYEKL. The J segment lost 8 bases and the V segment lost 1 base, leaving 5 bases of the junction unmatched. CDR3 in DNA: TGCGCCAGCAGCCAAGGCAGGGGGAAGGATTCACCCCTCCACTTT. This encodes CASSQGRGKDSPLHF.

This chain connects TRBV7-9 to TRBJ2-7; 7 nucleotides agree with TRBD2. Per germline, CDR1 SEHNR and CDR2 FQNEAQ (reference sequence). The V and J ends lost 2 bases and 1 base, in that order; junction bases with no gene match: 5. This CDR3 has 15 amino acids. DNA for the CDR3: TGTGCCAGCAGCTTATCCCCCGGGAGGTCCTACGAGCAGTACTTC. Translation gives CASSLSPGRSYEQYF.

The chain combines TRBV15 with TRBJ1-3; D ambiguous. CDR1 is LNHNV, CDR2 YYDKDF, per germline (reference sequence). The CDR3 has 15 residues. Trimming took off 0 bases at V and 2 bases at J, with 8 bases between the two ends. CDR3 sequence reads: CATSRDKMAGNTIYF. In nucleotides, the CDR3 is TGTGCCACCAGCAGAGATAAGATGGCTGGAAACACCATATATTTT.

The V and J genes are TRBV6-2 or TRBV6-3 and TRBJ1-6; the match to TRBD1 covers 7 bases. Germline values: CDR1 MNHEY, CDR2 SVGEGT. With 4 bases clipped from V and 9 bases from J, the junction kept 6 bases outside the gene matches. There are 14 residues in the CDR3. CDR3 sequence (DNA): TGTGCCAGCAGTTCCCCGGACAGGTTTTCACCCCTCCACTTT. It translates to CASSSPDRFSPLHF.

In its sample, this clonotype was seen once. The chain is built from TRBV27 and TRBJ1-1; maybe TRBD1 (6 bases). Between the trimmed V and J ends, which lost 6 bases and 0 bases, there was a span of 11 bases. Germline CDR1 and CDR2: MNHEY and SMNVEV (reference sequence). This CDR3 spans 14 amino acids. The DNA for the CDR3 is TGTGCCAGCAGAGCTCAGGGGATGAACACTGAAGCTTTCTTT. This encodes CASRAQGMNTEAFF.

This rearrangement joins TRBV2 to TRBJ2-6; D is uncertain. The V end was cut by 5 bases, the J end by 0 bases, with 8 bases between. Germline V gene sequence: CDR1 SNHLY, CDR2 FYNNEI. The CDR3 consists of 15 residues. The CDR3 coding sequence is TGTGCCAGCAGTTCACGGAGCTCTGGGGCCAACGTCCTGACTTTC. Amino acid sequence: CASSSRSSGANVLTF.

In nucleotides, the CDR3 is TGCGCCAGCAGCCAGACAGTGAACACTGAAGCTTTCTTT. Protein: CASSQTVNTEAFF. V usage is TRBV5-1 and J usage is TRBJ1-1; a weak D match, TRBD1 (5 bases). The CDR3 totals 13 residues. The germline V gene encodes CDR1 SGHRS and CDR2 YFSETQ. The V end lost 4 bases, the J end lost 0 bases, and 7 bases lay between the germline ends.

The gene calls are TRBV20-1 and TRBJ2-2; D is undetermined. The V end was cut by 4 bases, the J end by 4 bases, with 10 bases between. CDR1 is DFQATT and CDR2 is SNEGSKA in the germline V gene (reference sequence). This CDR3 is 13 amino acids long. The CDR3 region has the DNA TGCAGTGCTATTGACCCATTCACCGGGGAGCTGTTTTTT. This encodes CSAIDPFTGELFF.

V and J are TRBV20-1 and TRBJ2-1, with TRBD1 as a possible D gene (6 bases). Trimming took 4 bases from V and 9 from J, leaving 10 bases between them. Germline values: CDR1 DFQATT, CDR2 SNEGSKA (reference sequence). The CDR3 is made up of 11 amino acids. CDR3 nucleotides: TGCAGTGCTAACAGGGAGAGTGAGCAGTTCTTC. Protein product: CSANRESEQFF.

This rearrangement joins TRBV4-3 to TRBJ2-3; D is uncertain. The V end lost 1 base, the J end lost 4 bases, and 9 bases lay between the germline ends. Germline V gene lookup returns CDR1 LGHNA and CDR2 YSLEER. CDR3 length: 14 amino acids. The CDR3 DNA sequence: TGCGCCAGCAGCCAAGCGCAGCTCGCAGATACGCAGTATTTT. The encoded protein is CASSQAQLADTQYF.

V is TRBV6-6 and J is TRBJ2-3; D gene uncertain. Germline loops: CDR1 MNHNY, CDR2 SVGAGI (reference sequence). CDR3 length: 11 residues. The V end lost 3 bases, the J end lost 5 bases, and 3 bases lay between the germline ends. CDR3: CASSYKDTQYF. Here the CDR3 DNA reads TGTGCCAGCAGTTATAAAGATACGCAGTATTTT.

CDR3 residues: CASIRSTGLSTGELFF. The CDR3 DNA sequence: TGTGCCAGCATTAGATCGACAGGGTTGTCTACCGGGGAGCTGTTTTTT. The chain uses TRBV2 and TRBJ2-2; TRBD1 matches 7 bases. The CDR3 has 16 amino acids. CDR1 and CDR2 (germline): SNHLY, FYNNEI. V gave up 7 bases and J gave up 5 bases; unmatched junction bases: 13. Supplemented by reference TRBV2 and TRBJ2-2, the full variable domain reads EPEVTQTPSHQVTQMGQEVILRCVPISNHLYFYWYRQILGQKVEFLVSFYNNEISEKSEIFDDQFSVERPDGSNFTLKIRSTKLEDSAMYFCASIRSTGLSTGELFFGEGSRLTVL.

The chain is built from TRBV3-1 and TRBJ1-4; D possibly corresponds to TRBD1 (5 bases). V was clipped by 4 bases and J by 6 bases, with 18 bases between them. CDR3 length: 16 residues. Looked up from germline, CDR1 is LGHDT and CDR2 is YNNKEL (reference sequence). CDR3 loop: CASSRDLGATHEKLFF. The CDR3 DNA follows: TGTGCCAGCAGCCGGGACCTGGGAGCCACCCATGAAAAACTGTTTTTT.

The chain has TRBV30 and TRBJ1-5; a possible D gene is TRBD1 (5 bases). The CDR3 runs to 13 residues. Germline loops: CDR1 GTSNPN, CDR2 SVGIG (reference sequence). V lost 1 base, J lost 8 bases, and 12 bases lay in between. The CDR3: CAWSGGPWEPQHF. CDR3 nucleotide sequence: TGTGCCTGGAGTGGGGGACCCTGGGAGCCCCAGCATTTT. The full variable domain, its missing parts supplied by reference TRBV30 and TRBJ1-5, is SQTIHQWPATLVQPVGSPLSLECTVEGTSNPNLYWYRQAAGRGLQLLFYSVGIGQISSEVPQNLSASRPQDRQFILSSKKLLLSDSGFYLCAWSGGPWEPQHFGDGTRLSIL.